This record concerns one T cell receptor (beta chain) sequence. Sequencing used immunoSEQ multiplex PCR; TCRdb keeps in-frame clones, though not all of them. The sample lists hundreds of thousands of clones; more than 75% were seen once. The source of the sample is a study of blood T cell repertoires in COVID-19. Study at large: Collection of acute and convalescent COVID-19 samples took place in the United States, Italy and Spain.

Source material: peripheral blood. This TCR derives from a woman aged 25 to 39 who had recovered from COVID-19.

CDR3 loop: CASSSQRTAPYEQYF. CDR3 sequence (DNA): TGTGCCAGCAGTTCCCAGCGGACGGCCCCCTACGAGCAGTACTTC. V gene TRBV6-6 combines with J gene TRBJ2-7; D might be TRBD2 (5 bases). Germline V lookup: CDR1 MNHNY, CDR2 SVGAGI (reference sequence). This CDR3 is 15 amino acids long. With 4 bases removed from V and 2 bases from J, the gap between germline ends came to 15 bases.